One sample yielded the 30 T cell receptor beta chains listed below, sequenced in a study of OX40 agonist ivuxolimab in advanced cancers. Here immunoSEQ multiplex PCR was the method, and the copy in TCRdb shows in-frame clones only, minus some. The top ten clones hold 0.6% to 0.8% of a sample with about 83,000 clones, roughly 93% of them seen once. Sample: CD4+ or CD8+ T cells sorted from blood, taken in a trial of the OX40 agonist ivuxolimab. These receptor sequences come from an adult with an advanced solid tumor such as melanoma, head and neck, liver or kidney cancer.

This clone appeared a few times. The gene calls are TRBV28 and TRBJ1-6; weak D call: TRBD1 (6 bases). V lost 5 bases to trimming and J lost 5 bases, with 19 bases between them. The germline V gene encodes CDR1 MDHEN and CDR2 SYDVKM. CDR3 size: 17 residues. The CDR3 bases are TGTGCCAGCAGTCTTTCCGGGGGGGCGCGGGATAATTCACCCCTCCACTTT. Its translation: CASSLSGGARDNSPLHF.

V usage is TRBV27 and J usage is TRBJ2-2; D is possibly TRBD2 (6 bases). V was clipped by 3 bases and J by 7 bases, with 9 bases between them. Germline CDR1 and CDR2: MNHEY and SMNVEV (reference sequence). This CDR3 spans 13 amino acids. CDR3 coding DNA: TGTGCCAGCAGTTTGGGGGGACTCGGGGAGCTGTTTTTT. Its protein product is CASSLGGLGELFF.

The V call is TRBV29-1, the J call TRBJ2-6; D call uncertain. Trimming took 3 bases from V and 1 from J, leaving 1 base between them. This CDR3 is 12 amino acids long. Germline V lookup: CDR1 SQVTM, CDR2 ANQGSEA. The CDR3 loop is CSVDSGANVLTF. The CDR3 DNA is TGCAGCGTTGATTCTGGGGCCAACGTCCTGACTTTC.

The CDR3 is CASSLSDSYEQYF. The CDR3 nucleotides are TGTGCCAGCAGTTTATCGGACTCCTACGAGCAGTACTTC. The chain employs TRBV27 and TRBJ2-7; D is undetermined. Germline values: CDR1 MNHEY, CDR2 SMNVEV (reference sequence). V dropped 0 bases and J dropped 0 bases, with 3 bases sitting between them. The CDR3 loop spans 13 amino acids.

The V call is TRBV5-1, the J call TRBJ1-4; D remains unclear. Germline V gene data show CDR1 as SGHRS and CDR2 as YFSETQ. V lost 4 bases, J lost 8 bases, and 15 bases lay in between. This CDR3 contains 14 residues. In nucleotides, the CDR3 is TGCGCCAGCAGCCGTGAGAGCGGCTACGAAAAACTGTTTTTT. Translating gives CASSRESGYEKLFF.

The chain recombines TRBV29-1 with TRBJ1-1; no reliable D call. V was cut by 7 bases and J by 4 bases, with 10 bases left in between. Germline CDR1 reads SQVTM; CDR2 reads ANQGSEA. CDR3 length equals 11 residues. The chain's CDR3 is CSARTVTEAFF. In nucleotides, the CDR3 is TGCAGCGCACGAACAGTCACTGAAGCTTTCTTT.

The V gene is TRBV21-1, the J gene TRBJ2-7; the table gives TRBD2 as D, unverified against the DNA. TRBV21-1 is marked as a pseudogene. The CDR3 runs to 15 residues. CDR3: CASSKAHSGSREQYF. The CDR3 DNA is TGTGCCAGCAGCAAAGCGCATAGCGGGAGTCGCGAGCAGTACTTC.

This clone was detected only once. The chain combines TRBV10-3 with TRBJ1-5, with unresolved D. The CDR3 spans 14 residues. Per the germline V gene, CDR1 is ENHRY and CDR2 is SYGVKD. Trimming removed 3 bases from V and 0 bases from J, with 6 bases in between. The CDR3 loop reads CAISDDTSNQPQHF. In DNA form, the CDR3 reads TGTGCCATCAGTGATGACACTAGCAATCAGCCCCAGCATTTT.

The chain uses TRBV18 and TRBJ1-1; D gene unclear. The length of the CDR3 is 12 residues. V was shortened by 5 bases and J by 5 bases, with 9 bases between the two germline ends. Per germline, CDR1 KGHSH and CDR2 LQKENI. The chain's CDR3 is CASSNQVTEAFF. CDR3 DNA sequence: TGTGCCAGCTCAAATCAGGTGACTGAAGCTTTCTTT.

V gene TRBV7-6 combines with J gene TRBJ2-1, with D unresolved. This CDR3 contains 13 residues. CDR1 SGHVS and CDR2 FNYEAQ come from the germline V gene. V lost 2 bases, J lost 6 bases, and 8 bases lay in between. CDR3 in DNA: TGTGCCAGCAGCTTATTTAGTCCCAATGAGCAGTTCTTC. This translates into CASSLFSPNEQFF.

This rearrangement joins TRBV27 to TRBJ2-1; 11 nucleotides match TRBD2. In germline, CDR1 is MNHEY, CDR2 SMNVEV (reference sequence). CDR3 length: 18 amino acids. J gave up 2 bases and V 5 bases, and 11 bases lay outside the gene matches. This chain's CDR3 is CASSHRQLAGGPYNEQFF. CDR3 in DNA: TGTGCCAGCAGTCACCGACAGTTAGCGGGAGGGCCCTACAATGAGCAGTTCTTC.

This CDR3 is CASSRTGKYEQYF. The CDR3 DNA reads TGTGCCAGCAGTCGGACAGGGAAGTACGAGCAGTACTTC. This chain uses TRBV6-5 with TRBJ2-7; 8 positions match TRBD1. The CDR3 spans 13 residues. Germline V gene data show CDR1 as MNHEY and CDR2 as SVGAGI. After removal of 5 bases from V and 4 bases from J, the junction contained 4 bases not matched to a gene.

The gene calls are TRBV7-9 and TRBJ2-1; D uncertain. This CDR3 is 12 amino acids long. V was pared by 5 bases and J by 9 bases, with 11 bases between. Germline V gene lookup returns CDR1 SEHNR and CDR2 FQNEAQ (reference sequence). For the CDR3, the DNA is TGTGCCAGCAGCGCGTCGGGCGGTGAGCAGTTCTTC. It translates to CASSASGGEQFF.

This chain links TRBV7-9 with TRBJ1-2; D possibly corresponds to TRBD1 (5 bases). Germline loops: CDR1 SEHNR, CDR2 FQNEAQ (reference sequence). The CDR3 totals 15 residues. V lost 3 bases to trimming and J lost 4 bases, with 15 bases between them. Here the CDR3 reads CASSLGRDPGYGYTF. CDR3 coding DNA: TGTGCCAGCAGCTTGGGCAGGGATCCAGGCTATGGCTACACCTTC.

This chain links TRBV12-2 with TRBJ2-7; the D call TRBD1 from the table was never checked on the DNA. TRBV12-2 is deemed a pseudogene. This CDR3 has 16 amino acids. CDR3 amino acids: CASRSRRDGLRGEQYF. The CDR3 DNA sequence: TGTGCAAGTCGTTCGCGTAGGGACGGCCTAAGGGGGGAGCAGTACTTC.

This clone has only a few counts. The chain has TRBV27 and TRBJ1-4, with TRBD1 identical over 10 bases. The ends lost 3 bases at V and 7 bases at J; junction bases unmatched: 8. There are 16 residues in the CDR3. Germline V gives CDR1 MNHEY, CDR2 SMNVEV (reference sequence). The CDR3 DNA follows: TGTGCCAGCAGTTTCGACAGGGGGCGCTTCGCTGAAAAACTGTTTTTT. This gives the protein CASSFDRGRFAEKLFF.

The chain uses TRBV5-1 and TRBJ1-5; D gene unclear. CDR3 length: 14 amino acids. Germline lookup yields CDR1 SGHRS and CDR2 YFSETQ. With 0 bases removed from V and 7 bases from J, the gap between germline ends came to 11 bases. The CDR3 nucleotides read TGCGCCAGCAGCTTGGATGGGGTTGGACAGCCCCAGCATTTT. It yields the protein CASSLDGVGQPQHF. Based on the CDR3 plus reference TRBV5-1 and TRBJ1-5, the full variable domain is KAGVTQTPRYLIKTRGQQVTLSCSPISGHRSVSWYQQTPGQGLQFLFEYFSETQRNKGNFPGRFSGRQFSNSRSEMNVSTLELGDSALYLCASSLDGVGQPQHFGDGTRLSIL.

V is TRBV11-1 and J is TRBJ1-5, with no clear D. The CDR3 covers 15 residues. CDR1 SGHAT and CDR2 FQDESV come from the germline V gene (reference sequence). The V end lost 1 base, the J end lost 1 base, and 8 bases lay between the germline ends. The CDR3 bases are TGTGCCAGCAGCTTAGGCGGAGGGAGCAATCAGCCCCAGCATTTT. Protein product: CASSLGGGSNQPQHF.

The chain employs TRBV30 and TRBJ2-1; 13 bases are shared with TRBD2. V dropped 0 bases and J dropped 4; count of bases not matched to a gene: 0. This CDR3 is built from 15 residues. The V gene's germline CDR1 is GTSNPN and CDR2 SVGIG (reference sequence). CDR3 protein: CAWSVGLAGYNEQFF. In nucleotides, the CDR3 is TGTGCCTGGAGTGTGGGACTAGCGGGGTACAATGAGCAGTTCTTC. Supplemented by reference TRBV30 and TRBJ2-1, the full variable domain reads SQTIHQWPATLVQPVGSPLSLECTVEGTSNPNLYWYRQAAGRGLQLLFYSVGIGQISSEVPQNLSASRPQDRQFILSSKKLLLSDSGFYLCAWSVGLAGYNEQFFGPGTRLTVL.

In its sample, this clone was seen once. The J gene is TRBJ2-1, the V gene TRBV18; TRBD2 agrees at 10 bases. V lost 3 bases to trimming and J lost 7 bases; unmatched junction nucleotides: 9. The CDR3 loop spans 16 amino acids. Germline lookup yields CDR1 KGHSH and CDR2 LQKENI. The CDR3 protein is CASSPPSGGAGNEQFF. The CDR3 DNA reads as TGTGCCAGCTCACCGCCAAGCGGGGGGGCCGGGAATGAGCAGTTCTTC. Full variable domain (outside the CDR3, taken from reference TRBV18 and TRBJ2-1): NAGVMQNPRHLVRRRGQEARLRCSPMKGHSHVYWYRQLPEEGLKFMVYLQKENIIDESGMPKERFSAEFPKEGPSILRIQQVVRGDSAAYFCASSPPSGGAGNEQFFGPGTRLTVL.

The chain employs TRBV10-1 and TRBJ2-1; TRBD1 matches at 7 bases. J was trimmed by 3 bases and V by 4 bases; bases with no gene match: 6. Germline CDR1 is WNHNN and CDR2 is SYGVQD (reference sequence). This CDR3 comprises 15 residues. Written as DNA, the CDR3 is TGCGCCAGCAGTGGGGGTCGGGACAGCTACAATGAGCAGTTCTTC. It encodes CASSGGRDSYNEQFF.

The rearrangement links TRBV19 to TRBJ2-7; the D gene could be TRBD1 or TRBD2 (6 bases each). Per germline, CDR1 LNHDA and CDR2 SQIVND (reference sequence). Trimming took off 11 bases at V and 6 bases at J, with 26 bases between the two ends. The CDR3 totals 15 residues. CDR3 sequence reads: CASLPRPGAVSEQYF. The CDR3 DNA sequence: TGTGCCTCCCTCCCCCGGCCGGGGGCGGTAAGCGAGCAGTACTTC.

The gene calls are TRBV19 and TRBJ1-5; D perhaps matches TRBD1 (5 bases). V lost 1 base to trimming and J lost 0 bases, with 7 bases between them. Per germline, CDR1 LNHDA and CDR2 SQIVND (reference sequence). The length of the CDR3 is 15 residues. DNA of the CDR3: TGTGCCAGTAGTATAGGACAGTCTAGCAATCAGCCCCAGCATTTT. Translation: CASSIGQSSNQPQHF.

The chain has TRBV18 and TRBJ1-5; D is uncertain. The germline V gene has CDR1 KGHSH and CDR2 LQKENI. Between the trimmed V and J ends, which lost 3 bases and 1 base, there was a span of 7 bases. The CDR3 extends over 14 amino acids. In nucleotides, the CDR3 is TGTGCCAGCTCACCGACTGACAGCAATCAGCCCCAGCATTTT. Protein: CASSPTDSNQPQHF. The full variable domain, with the rest looked up from reference TRBV18 and TRBJ1-5, is NAGVMQNPRHLVRRRGQEARLRCSPMKGHSHVYWYRQLPEEGLKFMVYLQKENIIDESGMPKERFSAEFPKEGPSILRIQQVVRGDSAAYFCASSPTDSNQPQHFGDGTRLSIL.

Here the CDR3 reads CASSLRPRDRLSYEQYF. The CDR3, as DNA: TGTGCCAGCAGCTTGAGGCCCCGGGACAGGCTGTCCTACGAGCAGTACTTC. The rearrangement links TRBV11-2 to TRBJ2-7; 8 bases line up with TRBD1. CDR3 length: 17 residues. Germline lookup yields CDR1 SGHAT and CDR2 FQNNGV. Trimming took 3 bases from V and 1 from J; bases not matched to a gene: 11.

J is TRBJ1-1 and V is TRBV7-8; 8 nucleotides agree with TRBD1. J was trimmed by 4 bases and V by 4 bases; bases with no gene match: 5. The CDR3 totals 14 residues. Germline V gives CDR1 SGHVS, CDR2 FQNEAQ. CDR3 amino acids: CASSWDRSSTEAFF. The CDR3, as DNA: TGTGCCAGCAGCTGGGACAGGTCTTCCACTGAAGCTTTCTTT.

The J gene is TRBJ1-1, the V gene TRBV7-2; possibly TRBD1 for D (5 bases). CDR1 SGHTA and CDR2 FQGNSA come from the germline V gene. This CDR3 is built from 13 residues. V gave up 4 bases and J gave up 2 bases, with 8 bases separating them. Here the CDR3 reads CASSSQGNTEAFF. For the CDR3, the DNA is TGTGCCAGCAGCTCGCAGGGAAACACTGAAGCTTTCTTT.

Here the CDR3 DNA reads TGTGCGGGGGATAACTATGGGGCGTCCAGTGGCTACACCTTC. As protein: CAGDNYGASSGYTF. The chain uses TRBV7-2 and TRBJ1-2; maybe TRBD1 (5 bases). CDR1 is SGHTA and CDR2 is FQGNSA in the germline V gene. The CDR3 is made up of 14 amino acids.

This chain uses TRBV6-6 with TRBJ2-5; D is possibly TRBD1 (5 bases). Germline V CDR1 and CDR2: MNHNY, SVGAGI (reference sequence). The ends were cut back, 5 bases at V and 5 bases at J, with 15 bases in the middle. The CDR3 sequence is 14 residues long. The CDR3, as DNA: TGTGCCAGCAGTACCTCTGGCAGGGCGGAGACCCAGTACTTC. Residues: CASSTSGRAETQYF.

CDR3 bases: TGCGCCAGCGCGACGGGGGGCCAGGCCAAAAACATTCAGTACTTC. Protein product: CASATGGQAKNIQYF. The chain recombines TRBV5-1 with TRBJ2-4; D perhaps matches TRBD2 (7 bases). Per the germline V gene, CDR1 is SGHRS and CDR2 is YFSETQ. V dropped 7 bases and J dropped 1 base, with 15 bases sitting between them. This CDR3 region has 15 residues.